The clone carrying this T cell receptor beta chain has at least ten counts. Its matching antigen is unknown. This record comes from a study of identical twins. The V gene's germline CDR1 is SGHVS and CDR2 FQNEAQ. There are 13 residues in the CDR3. Trimming shortened V by 2 bases and J by 8 bases, and 10 bases separated the two germline ends. General observations from the study: Whereas memory repertoires showed no such difference, abundant cord blood beta clonotypes carried fewer insertions. Sharing of beta out-of-frame sequences by twins showed a weaker excess.

All donors were healthy, and all were Caucasian. TCRdb processed the 5' RACE reads anew with MiXCR; each CDR3 protein has one entry. Of about 220,000 distinct CDR3 sequences in the sample, 6% to 8.5% were seen once. The sample was also reused in another study, on yellow fever vaccine responses in identical twins. That paper notes: After vaccination, twins' T cell response reportedly seemed partly convergent, partly personalized.

This TCR derives from a young woman in good health. J is TRBJ2-1 and V is TRBV7-8, with a possible D match to TRBD1 (6 bases). Material: CD8+ T cells sorted from blood. The CDR3, as DNA: TGTGCCAGCAGCTTAATCCACAGGGATGAGCAGTTCTTC. This encodes CASSLIHRDEQFF. The whole variable domain, remainder taken from reference TRBV7-8 and TRBJ2-1, is GAGVSQSPRYKVAKRGQDVALRCDPISGHVSLFWYQQALGQGPEFLTYFQNEAQLDKSGLPSDRFFAERPEGSVSTLKIQRTQQEDSAVYLCASSLIHRDEQFFGPGTRLTVL.